The 30 T cell receptor beta chains in this list originate from one sample, sequenced in a study of T-cell memory formation after mild COVID-19. TCRdb independently ran MiXCR on the 5' RACE reads; one entry per CDR3 protein. Seen here are 350,000 to 500,000 distinct CDR3 sequences, 15% to 20% observed once, and the top ten hold around 8%. Sequenced material: PBMCs or a T cell subset sorted from them (not recorded which). These receptors originate from an adult woman who had mild COVID-19 (a few samples of this study predate the infection). Cell type and time point are not known.

This clonotype appeared a few times. For the CDR3, the DNA is TGCGCCAGCAGCTTGGAAACTAGCGCTGCCGAGCAGTACTTC. Encoded protein: CASSLETSAAEQYF. The chain joins TRBV5-1 to TRBJ2-7; 7 bases are shared with TRBD2. This CDR3 is built from 14 residues. The germline V gene has CDR1 SGHRS and CDR2 YFSETQ. The V and J ends lost 0 bases and 6 bases, in that order; junction bases with no gene match: 6.

This clonotype was counted a few times. This chain links TRBV12-3 or TRBV12-4 with TRBJ2-2; tentative D call: TRBD2 (5 bases). The CDR3 runs to 14 residues. V lost 5 bases and J 2 bases, leaving 9 bases between the germline ends. The CDR3 DNA follows: TGTGCCAGCAGTACGGCGGGTAACACCGGGGAGCTGTTTTTT. Protein: CASSTAGNTGELFF.

This clonotype showed up just once. This chain connects TRBV3-1 to TRBJ1-5; D not resolved. From germline, CDR1 is LGHDT and CDR2 YNNKEL (reference sequence). The CDR3 runs to 13 residues. Between the trimmed V and J ends, which lost 4 bases and 4 bases, there was a span of 8 bases. CDR3 in DNA: TGTGCCAGCAGCCCCTCCCGGAATCAGCCCCAGCATTTT. This encodes CASSPSRNQPQHF.

This clonotype was detected a few times. The rearrangement links TRBV25-1 to TRBJ1-5; D gene unclear. Between the trimmed V and J ends, which lost 8 bases and 5 bases, there was a span of 25 bases. From germline, CDR1 is MGHDK and CDR2 SYGVNS. The CDR3 extends over 17 amino acids. The CDR3, as DNA: TGTGCCAGCCCTGTCCTCGGGTATCCGTGGGATCATCAGCCCCAGCATTTT. Translated: CASPVLGYPWDHQPQHF. Drawing the rest from reference TRBV25-1 and TRBJ1-5, the complete variable domain is EADIYQTPRYLVIGTGKKITLECSQTMGHDKMYWYQQDPGMELHLIHYSYGVNSTEKGDLSSESTVSRIRTEHFPLTLESARPSHTSQYLCASPVLGYPWDHQPQHFGDGTRLSIL.

The chain recombines TRBV21-1 with TRBJ2-3. TRBV21-1 is shown as a pseudogene. The CDR3 consists of 11 residues. The CDR3 is CASFSTDTQYF. In nucleotides, the CDR3 is TGTGCCAGCTTCAGCACAGATACGCAGTATTTT.

This chain uses TRBV6-2 or TRBV6-3 with TRBJ2-3; 12 bases map to TRBD1. V trimming: 7 bases; J trimming: 5 bases; junction bases outside the gene matches: 7. The V gene's germline CDR1 is MNHEY and CDR2 SVGEGT. This CDR3 comprises 15 residues. CDR3 in DNA: TGTGCCAGCACCTGGGACAGGGGGCCGAAAGATACGCAGTATTTT. Protein: CASTWDRGPKDTQYF.

The sample holds many counts of this clonotype. The chain links TRBV4-2 to TRBJ2-1; 8 bases are shared with TRBD2. Trimming cost V 1 base and J 8 bases; bases outside gene matches: 19. The CDR3 is 19 residues long. The germline V gene has CDR1 LGHNA and CDR2 YNFKEQ. The CDR3 nucleotides are TGTGCCAGCAGCCAAGTAAAACCCGGGGGGGCCAGTCAGCTCCATGAGCAGTTCTTC. It translates to CASSQVKPGGASQLHEQFF.

This clonotype was detected ten times or more. The chain has TRBV5-6 and TRBJ1-5; a possible D gene is TRBD1 (5 bases). The CDR3 sequence is 13 residues long. Trimming left V 3 bases short and J 7 bases short, with 11 bases between. Germline V gene data show CDR1 as SGHDT and CDR2 as YYEEEE. CDR3 in DNA: TGTGCCAGCAGCTCCCAGGGTCGGCAGCCCCAGCATTTT. Amino acids: CASSSQGRQPQHF.

The chain recombines TRBV3-1 with TRBJ2-3, with 7 bases matching TRBD2. The CDR3 sequence is 13 residues long. CDR1 LGHDT and CDR2 YNNKEL come from the germline V gene (reference sequence). Unmatched junction bases numbered 4, after V lost 2 bases and J lost 8 bases. CDR3 region: CASSQPGGGTQYF. The CDR3 nucleotides are TGTGCCAGCAGCCAACCGGGAGGTGGTACGCAGTATTTT.

V usage is TRBV12-3 or TRBV12-4 and J usage is TRBJ1-1; D is perhaps TRBD1 (5 bases). Deletions cut 3 bases from V and 7 bases from J, with 9 bases between. The CDR3 is made up of 12 amino acids. Here the CDR3 DNA reads TGTGCCAGCAGTTTCAGGGTCCTTGAAGCTTTCTTT. It translates to CASSFRVLEAFF.

The chain carries TRBV2 and TRBJ2-7; no clear D. Trimming took off 1 base at V and 5 bases at J, with 15 bases between the two ends. From germline, CDR1 is SNHLY and CDR2 FYNNEI. The CDR3 covers 15 residues. The CDR3 DNA reads as TGTGCCAGCAGTGAAGACGGTGAGGTCTTAAACGAGCAGTACTTC. Protein product: CASSEDGEVLNEQYF.

This clonotype showed up just a few times. The chain has TRBV5-6 and TRBJ2-5, with 8 bases matching TRBD1. Germline values: CDR1 SGHDT, CDR2 YYEEEE. The J segment lost 7 bases and the V segment lost 3 bases, leaving 5 bases of the junction unmatched. The CDR3 spans 13 residues. Written as DNA, the CDR3 is TGTGCCAGCAGCTCACAGGGGGTCGGGACCCAGTACTTC. As protein: CASSSQGVGTQYF.

The chain uses TRBV5-4 and TRBJ2-5; TRBD2 matches at 15 bases. CDR1 is SGHNT and CDR2 is YYREEE in the germline V gene (reference sequence). This CDR3 region has 16 residues. V dropped 2 bases and J dropped 3; count of bases not matched to a gene: 2. In nucleotides, the CDR3 is TGTGCCAGCAGCTTCCGGACTAGCGGGGGGGAAGAGACCCAGTACTTC. Its translation is CASSFRTSGGEETQYF. Full variable domain (outside the CDR3, taken from reference TRBV5-4 and TRBJ2-5): ETGVTQSPTHLIKTRGQQVTLRCSSQSGHNTVSWYQQALGQGPQFIFQYYREEENGRGNFPPRFSGLQFPNYSSELNVNALELDDSALYLCASSFRTSGGEETQYFGPGTRLLVL.

The chain uses TRBV7-6 and TRBJ2-1; D not resolved. This CDR3 has 15 amino acids. V was shortened by 5 bases and J by 7 bases, with 18 bases between the two germline ends. Germline V gives CDR1 SGHVS, CDR2 FNYEAQ. DNA of the CDR3: TGTGCCAGCAGCCCCCAAACCTTGGGGTTAAATGAGCAGTTCTTC. The encoded protein is CASSPQTLGLNEQFF.

The DNA of the CDR3 is TGTGCCACCAGTGATCGAAACAGGGAAGGATCCTACGAGCAGTACTTC. Translation gives CATSDRNREGSYEQYF. V and J are TRBV24-1 and TRBJ2-7; D possibly corresponds to TRBD1 (6 bases). The germline V gene encodes CDR1 KGHDR and CDR2 SFDVKD. V lost 3 bases to trimming and J lost 1 base, with 15 bases between them. The CDR3 runs to 16 residues.

This clonotype was observed a few times. V usage is TRBV29-1 and J usage is TRBJ2-5; TRBD1 aligns across 7 bases. With V trimmed by 6 bases and J by 2 bases, 9 bases remained unmatched. The CDR3 has 14 amino acids. The germline V gene encodes CDR1 SQVTM and CDR2 ANQGSEA. CDR3 nucleotide sequence: TGCAGCGTCTTAGCTCCGGGACAGCAAGAGACCCAGTACTTC. Translated: CSVLAPGQQETQYF.

V is TRBV5-4 and J is TRBJ2-1; TRBD2 matches 9 bases. The CDR3 loop spans 16 amino acids. Looked up from germline, CDR1 is SGHNT and CDR2 is YYREEE (reference sequence). V trimming: 4 bases; J trimming: 2 bases; junction bases outside the gene matches: 7. CDR3 sequence: CASSLGSGGPYNEQFF. CDR3 sequence (DNA): TGTGCCAGCAGCCTCGGGAGCGGGGGGCCCTACAATGAGCAGTTCTTC.

This chain connects TRBV19 to TRBJ1-5; 8 bases are a match to TRBD1. The CDR3 extends over 12 amino acids. Germline V lookup: CDR1 LNHDA, CDR2 SQIVND (reference sequence). The junction had 3 bases not matched to a gene; V was cut back by 2 bases and J by 12 bases. CDR3 protein: CASSISRGLQHF. Written as DNA, the CDR3 is TGTGCCAGTAGTATAAGCAGGGGGCTCCAGCATTTT.

This clonotype was found once. CDR3 protein: CASSPGAVSSYEQYF. The DNA for the CDR3 is TGTGCCAGCAGCCCCGGAGCCGTAAGCTCCTACGAGCAGTACTTC. This chain connects TRBV9 to TRBJ2-7; no definite D call. The CDR3 consists of 15 residues. V was cut by 4 bases and J by 0 bases, with 14 bases left in between. The V gene's germline CDR1 is SGDLS and CDR2 YYNGEE.

V is TRBV5-4 and J is TRBJ2-3; 9 bases align to TRBD1. V was pared by 4 bases and J by 6 bases, with 3 bases of the junction left unmatched. The germline CDR1 and CDR2 sequences are SGHNT and YYREEE (reference sequence). The CDR3 covers 13 residues. The CDR3 DNA is TGTGCCAGCAGCATGACAGGGGGGGATACGCAGTATTTT. Its protein product is CASSMTGGDTQYF.

In this sample, this clonotype turned up a few times. The chain employs TRBV14 and TRBJ2-6; a possible D gene is TRBD1 (5 bases). The germline V gene encodes CDR1 SGHDN and CDR2 FVKESK. Between the trimmed V and J ends, which lost 1 base and 0 bases, there was a span of 13 bases. The length of the CDR3 is 18 residues. The CDR3 sequence is CASSQAQGSFSGANVLTF. CDR3 nucleotide sequence: TGTGCCAGCAGCCAAGCCCAGGGAAGTTTCTCTGGGGCCAACGTCCTGACTTTC.

This clonotype showed up just a few times. As DNA, the CDR3 is TGCGCCAGCAGCTTGGTTATGGCAGGAAGAGATACGCAGTATTTT. This encodes CASSLVMAGRDTQYF. This rearrangement joins TRBV5-1 to TRBJ2-3, with no clear D. Germline lookup yields CDR1 SGHRS and CDR2 YFSETQ. V lost 0 bases, J lost 5 bases, and 13 bases lay in between. This CDR3 comprises 15 residues.

This clonotype appeared a few times. V is TRBV5-6 and J is TRBJ2-7, with D perhaps TRBD2 (5 bases). CDR1 is SGHDT, CDR2 YYEEEE, per germline. This CDR3 has 14 residues. V lost 4 bases to trimming and J lost 0 bases, with 11 bases between them. The CDR3 DNA reads TGTGCCAGCAGCCCCGAGGGCAACTCCTACGAGCAGTACTTC. It specifies CASSPEGNSYEQYF.

The rearrangement links TRBV27 to TRBJ1-5; D gene unclear. Germline V gene data show CDR1 as MNHEY and CDR2 as SMNVEV (reference sequence). V was trimmed by 6 bases and J by 3 bases, leaving 18 bases between them. The CDR3 sequence is 16 residues long. In DNA, the CDR3 is TGTGCCAGCAGCCCGGCTCCGGCAGTCCCCAATCAGCCCCAGCATTTT. Encoded protein: CASSPAPAVPNQPQHF.

In this sample, this clonotype turned up a few times. The CDR3 sequence: CASSGTSGGSNEQFF. In nucleotides, the CDR3 is TGCGCCAGCAGCGGTACCAGCGGGGGTAGCAATGAGCAGTTCTTC. V gene TRBV5-1 combines with J gene TRBJ2-1; 8 bases map to TRBD2. The CDR3 consists of 15 residues. In germline, CDR1 is SGHRS, CDR2 YFSETQ. J was trimmed by 6 bases and V by 4 bases; bases with no gene match: 9.

This chain joins TRBV12-3 or TRBV12-4 and TRBJ1-2; a weak D match, TRBD1 (6 bases). Trimming took 4 bases from V and 8 from J, leaving 14 bases between them. CDR3 length: 13 residues. The CDR3, as DNA: TGTGCCAGCAGTTCGGGACGTACAGGGGGCTACACCTTC. Encoded protein: CASSSGRTGGYTF.

This clonotype occurred a few times. Being one base from a much bigger clone, this may be a read error. The chain has TRBV7-6 and TRBJ2-3, with D tentatively TRBD2 (7 bases). The germline V and J ends were trimmed by 5 bases and 4 bases, with 10 bases remaining between them. CDR3 length equals 13 residues. Germline lookup yields CDR1 SGHVS and CDR2 FNYEAQ. DNA of the CDR3: TGTGCCAGCAGCCCCGGGGGGCCAGATACGCAGTATTTT. Residues: CASSPGGPDTQYF.

The CDR3 DNA follows: TGTGCCATCAGTGAATGGGCTACAGATACGCAGTATTTT. It translates to CAISEWATDTQYF. The J gene is TRBJ2-3, the V gene TRBV10-3; D gene uncertain. The CDR3 is 13 amino acids. Germline CDR1 is ENHRY and CDR2 is SYGVKD. V was shortened by 3 bases and J by 3 bases, with 7 bases between the two germline ends.

This clonotype was counted at least ten times. The rearrangement joins TRBV6-5 to TRBJ2-7; 11 bases align to TRBD1. This CDR3 is built from 14 residues. Germline assignment: CDR1 MNHEY and CDR2 SVGAGI. Losses at the gene ends were 5 bases for V and 3 bases for J; bases not matched to a gene: 3. This CDR3 is CASSIGTGGYEQYF. In nucleotides, the CDR3 is TGTGCCAGCAGTATCGGGACAGGGGGCTACGAGCAGTACTTC.

The gene calls are TRBV29-1 and TRBJ2-3, with D maybe TRBD2 (6 bases). Trimming took off 7 bases at V and 1 base at J, with 24 bases between the two ends. The germline V gene has CDR1 SQVTM and CDR2 ANQGSEA. This CDR3 region has 17 residues. The chain's CDR3 is CSGAGLQNLGGTDTQYF. In nucleotides, the CDR3 is TGCAGCGGGGCGGGACTTCAGAACCTCGGGGGCACAGATACGCAGTATTTT.